Detailed here is one T cell receptor beta chain. Its binding antigen is unknown. No quality values exist for individual bases; no much larger clone is one base distant. At the junction V is shortened by 1 base and J by 3 bases, with 8 bases in between. CDR1 and CDR2 were assigned from the germline V gene as MGHRA and YSYEKL. There are 14 amino acids in the CDR3, from cysteine to phenylalanine inclusive. CDR3 DNA only is kept here, 42 bases in frame from base 1. These data originate in a study of blood T cell repertoires in COVID-19 (dated by TCRdb to 2020 to 2021). As for the study more broadly: Samples covering the acute and convalescent phases of COVID-19 were provided by collaborators in the United States, Italy and Spain. The material from the prospective study consisted of cDNA or gDNA derived from T cells, B-cell-depleted T cells, or PBMCs. The dataset comprised deeply sampled blood TCRbeta repertoires from subjects exposed to, actively infected with, or recovered from COVID-19. A freely available public database, intended as a resource for researchers studying the immune response to SARS-CoV-2, is where the repertoires were released. The samples were drawn from the first 160 participants of the ongoing ImmuneRACE study and from more than 1,000 subjects provided by 6 global collaborators. The sample metadata nearly always contained a de-identified subject ID, COVID-19 status, age in years and sex. Where HLA class I and class II types were available, the types were taken from metadata supplied by the sample provider, not from assay-based typing. The investigation overall reported the following: The quantity of clinical and demographic metadata differed by source and by participant and was supplied without curation.

TCRbeta CDR3 regions were amplified from genomic DNA using the immunoSEQ Assay, a bias-controlled multiplex PCR. The published analysis was carried out like this. The number of nucleated cells in each sample was estimated from the amplification of reference gene primers within the assay. Sequence reads were collapsed and filtered to measure the absolute abundance of every unique TCRbeta CDR3 rearrangement. Productive Simpson clonality was computed per sample as the square root of Simpson's diversity index over productive rearrangements. In its TCRdb copy, this immuneACCESS table keeps in-frame sequences only and misses some clones. Where compared with another copy, unresolved V genes explain less than half of these, and the others have no known cause. Clonal size and the V and J genes are those of that table, whereas D and trimming came from the DNA. This sample is represented by about 30,000 clones; around 83% of them were singletons. Around 26% of the sample is in the top ten clones.

Collaborating institutions collected whole blood in K2EDTA tubes following their own protocols. For TCRbeta analysis, collaborators shipped samples in one of three forms: frozen whole blood, isolated PBMCs, or DNA extracted from either of those sample types. The receptor was derived from a human donor in a cohort sampled during active COVID-19. The V and J segments used are TRBV4-1 and TRBJ2-3; the D gene is perhaps TRBD1, on 5 matching bases. Sequencing used peripheral blood. The CDR3: CASSQVAGTDTQYF. The nucleotides are TGCGCCAGCAGCCAAGTCGCAGGGACAGATACGCAGTATTTT.